These T cell receptor beta chains were read from a single sample in a study of monozygotic twins with inflammatory bowel disease. TCRdb re-called the 5' RACE reads and gives one entry per CDR3 protein, without DNA. The table for this sample gives some 440,000 distinct CDR3 sequences. Sample: blood. The receptor set was obtained from a human donor with ulcerative colitis or Crohn's disease, or a healthy co-twin of an affected twin (not recorded which). Each CDR3 is given with its conserved first and last residue. Each record gives: CDR3 length, V gene, J gene, CDR3 protein.

cdr3_length: 16
v_call: TRBV21-1
j_call: TRBJ2-1
cdr3_aa: CATSMNRDRGGNEQFF

cdr3_length: 14
v_call: TRBV2
j_call: TRBJ1-5
cdr3_aa: CASNLMDRDQPQHF

cdr3_length: 15
v_call: TRBV27
j_call: TRBJ2-7
cdr3_aa: CASSSLSSGTREQYF

cdr3_length: 14
v_call: TRBV10-3
j_call: TRBJ2-3
cdr3_aa: CAISDERGTDTQYF

cdr3_length: 13
v_call: TRBV27
j_call: TRBJ1-2
cdr3_aa: CASSLLRDAGYTF

cdr3_length: 13
v_call: TRBV11-1
j_call: TRBJ2-5
cdr3_aa: CASTRGFQETQYF

cdr3_length: 18
v_call: TRBV11-1
j_call: TRBJ2-5
cdr3_aa: CASSPRGPGGAYQETQYF

cdr3_length: 15
v_call: TRBV7-2
j_call: TRBJ2-2
cdr3_aa: CASSPEGLTTGELFF

cdr3_length: 16
v_call: TRBV28
j_call: TRBJ2-7
cdr3_aa: CASSLAGQGTLYEQYF

cdr3_length: 16
v_call: TRBV19
j_call: TRBJ1-4
cdr3_aa: CASRAHFGKKDEKLFF

cdr3_length: 14
v_call: TRBV12-3/TRBV12-4
j_call: TRBJ2-1
cdr3_aa: CASSPGEGPNEQFF

cdr3_length: 12
v_call: TRBV29-1
j_call: TRBJ2-7
cdr3_aa: CSEQGEDYEQYF

cdr3_length: 16
v_call: TRBV20-1
j_call: TRBJ2-5
cdr3_aa: CSARDSSGRAFGTQYF

cdr3_length: 18
v_call: TRBV13
j_call: TRBJ2-2
cdr3_aa: CASSLGTERGENTGELFF

cdr3_length: 16
v_call: TRBV5-1
j_call: TRBJ2-1
cdr3_aa: CASSSSGGLSYNEQFF

cdr3_length: 14
v_call: TRBV7-3
j_call: TRBJ1-1
cdr3_aa: CASSSGPENTEAFF

cdr3_length: 16
v_call: TRBV20-1
j_call: TRBJ1-3
cdr3_aa: CSARDFQGRSGNTIYF

cdr3_length: 16
v_call: TRBV25-1
j_call: TRBJ2-3
cdr3_aa: CASSGSGTSGPSPQYF

cdr3_length: 12
v_call: TRBV30
j_call: TRBJ2-1
cdr3_aa: CAWIEGVNEQFF

cdr3_length: 16
v_call: TRBV28
j_call: TRBJ2-1
cdr3_aa: CASSSTGLVRYNEQFF